The 9 T cell receptor beta chains listed next were all sequenced from one sample in a study of early T cells in non-severe SARS-CoV-2 infection. TCRdb reprocessed the 5' RACE reads via MiXCR and lists one record per CDR3 protein. The profile shows approximately 97,000 distinct CDR3 sequences, 9.5% to 12% of them singletons. The sequenced sample was whole blood, obtained at baseline. These receptor sequences come from an adult who was a healthcare worker with PCR-confirmed SARS-CoV-2 infection or an uninfected control (not recorded which).

The chain recombines TRBV7-2 with TRBJ2-7; possible D gene TRBD1, 5 bases. V was shortened by 6 bases and J by 3 bases, with 12 bases between the two germline ends. The CDR3 is 13 amino acids. Germline V gene lookup returns CDR1 SGHTA and CDR2 FQGNSA. The CDR3 here is CASSSAGYYEQYF. The DNA for the CDR3 is TGTGCCAGCAGTTCGGCAGGGTACTACGAGCAGTACTTC.

This chain connects TRBV24-1 to TRBJ2-1; 7 nucleotides agree with TRBD2. J was trimmed by 2 bases and V by 3 bases; bases with no gene match: 6. CDR1 and CDR2 (germline): KGHDR, SFDVKD. The CDR3 sequence is 16 residues long. The CDR3 nucleotides read TGTGCCACCAGTGATGGCGGGAGCGTACCCTACAATGAGCAGTTCTTC. Protein: CATSDGGSVPYNEQFF.

This clonotype has just a few counts. The genes are TRBV15 and TRBJ2-5, with D possibly TRBD1 on 7 matching bases. This CDR3 comprises 14 residues. V was pared by 3 bases and J by 5 bases, with 13 bases between. Germline V gene lookup returns CDR1 LNHNV and CDR2 YYDKDF (reference sequence). The CDR3 here is CATSRGGDSETQYF. Here the CDR3 DNA reads TGTGCCACCAGCAGGGGCGGGGACAGCGAGACCCAGTACTTC.

The chain uses TRBV19 and TRBJ2-3; D not certain. V was shortened by 1 base and J by 0 bases, with 8 bases between the two germline ends. CDR3 length equals 15 residues. Germline V lookup: CDR1 LNHDA, CDR2 SQIVND (reference sequence). CDR3 DNA sequence: TGTGCCAGTAGTATAGTGGATGTAAGCACAGATACGCAGTATTTT. Its protein is CASSIVDVSTDTQYF.

This chain connects TRBV19 to TRBJ2-7, with TRBD2 identical over 7 bases. V was clipped by 3 bases and J by 7 bases; unmatched bases: 15. The CDR3 extends over 16 amino acids. Germline V gene data show CDR1 as LNHDA and CDR2 as SQIVND (reference sequence). CDR3 amino acids: CASSMPGLVNSEEQYF. The CDR3 DNA sequence: TGTGCCAGTAGTATGCCAGGACTAGTAAACTCCGAGGAGCAGTACTTC.

This clonotype turned up a few times. V gene TRBV7-2 combines with J gene TRBJ2-2; 7 nucleotides align to TRBD2. CDR3 length: 15 residues. V dropped 3 bases and J dropped 0; count of bases not matched to a gene: 1. Germline CDR1 and CDR2: SGHTA and FQGNSA. Written as DNA, the CDR3 is TGTGCCAGCAGCTTCGGGACTACGAACACCGGGGAGCTGTTTTTT. It is translated as CASSFGTTNTGELFF.

V gene TRBV7-8 combines with J gene TRBJ2-3, with TRBD2 matching 11 bases. The CDR3 sequence is 16 residues long. Trimming removed 5 bases from V and 3 bases from J; junction bases left unmatched: 7. Germline CDR1 reads SGHVS; CDR2 reads FQNEAQ. The CDR3 loop is CASSVTTSGTTDTQYF. The CDR3 DNA is TGTGCCAGCAGCGTCACGACTAGCGGGACTACAGATACGCAGTATTTT.

This clonotype was seen many times. The chain recombines TRBV20-1 with TRBJ2-2, with TRBD2 matching 12 bases. Losses at the gene ends were 6 bases for V and 10 bases for J; bases not matched to a gene: 3. The CDR3 is 12 amino acids. CDR1 DFQATT and CDR2 SNEGSKA come from the germline V gene (reference sequence). The CDR3 region is CSARLAGEELFF. CDR3 nucleotide sequence: TGCAGTGCGAGACTAGCGGGAGAGGAGCTGTTTTTT.

This clonotype has a handful of counts. The chain has TRBV5-1 and TRBJ2-3; no definite D call. The germline V gene encodes CDR1 SGHRS and CDR2 YFSETQ. CDR3 size: 13 residues. V was pared by 4 bases and J by 2 bases, with 8 bases between. The CDR3 reads CASSAPPTDTQYF. The CDR3 coding sequence is TGCGCCAGCAGCGCCCCTCCCACAGATACGCAGTATTTT.